The present T cell receptor (beta chain) was sequenced within a study of post-analysis software for immune sequencing data. Background on the study: The disease courses covered relapsing-remitting, secondary progressive and progressive-relapsing multiple sclerosis. General study points: The five TRBV segments detected at higher frequency in patients than in controls included TRBV5-6, TRBV5-1 and TRBV20-1. Strong co-clustering by F measure was seen for same-batch samples. Controls had significantly higher normalized Chao1 diversity than multiple sclerosis patients.

The V end was cut by 0 bases, the J end by 8 bases, with 8 bases between. The CDR3 contains 13 residues. Germline loops: CDR1 KGHSH, CDR2 LQKENI. Prepared TCR beta cDNA libraries contained unique molecular identifiers. Between roughly 0.9 and 11 million T cells gave rise to some 520,000 cDNA molecules. TCRdb re-analysed the PCR reads in MiXCR, keeping a single row per CDR3 protein. The data hold approximately 360,000 distinct CDR3 sequences, with around 33% observed a single time. As regards this clonotype: Its matching antigen is unknown.

This sequence was found in a girl aged 5-17 years with multiple sclerosis. The sequencing input was blood. This sequence joins TRBV18 and TRBJ2-1, with a weak D call TRBD2 (5 bases). CDR3: CASSPPVGDEQFF. For the CDR3, the DNA is TGTGCCAGCTCACCACCGGTCGGGGATGAGCAGTTCTTC.